This entry lists 19 T cell receptor beta chains sequenced from one sample in a study of B cell selection in AIRE deficiency (dated by TCRdb to between 2017 and 2020). Receptor amplification or capture employed the immunoSEQ multiplex PCR assay. The source is immuneACCESS, and TCRdb retained only in-frame sequences with V and J called. Part of the clones is not carried over; for the studies checked, unresolved V genes explain less than half of this, and the remainder is unexplained. The sample profile shows about 19,000 clones; about 92% of them were found once. The ten largest clones take up roughly 0.8% of the sample. For sorting, regulatory T cells were defined as CD4+CD25hiCD127low/negative cells. The sequenced sample consisted of CD4+CD25+ Tregs sorted from PBMCs. These receptors came from a human donor in good health.

The rearrangement links TRBV2 to TRBJ2-3; D gene ambiguous. The V end was cut by 7 bases, the J end by 1 base, with 9 bases between. The CDR3 is made up of 13 amino acids. The germline V gene has CDR1 SNHLY and CDR2 FYNNEI. The DNA for the CDR3 is TGTGCCAGCATGTCCGGACGCACAGATACGCAGTATTTT. Translating it yields CASMSGRTDTQYF.

The chain employs TRBV28 and TRBJ2-7; the match to TRBD2 covers 8 bases. Losses at the gene ends were 3 bases for V and 0 bases for J; bases not matched to a gene: 4. This CDR3 has 15 amino acids. Germline V lookup: CDR1 MDHEN, CDR2 SYDVKM. Written as DNA, the CDR3 is TGTGCCAGCAGTTTTGCTAGCGGGCGCTCCTACGAGCAGTACTTC. Its translation is CASSFASGRSYEQYF.

CDR3 in DNA: TGTGCCAGCAGCCCCGACCCGGGACTAGCGGGGTACAATGAGCAGTTCTTC. This gives the protein CASSPDPGLAGYNEQFF. V is TRBV4-2 and J is TRBJ2-1, with TRBD2 matching 13 bases. This CDR3 region has 17 residues. V lost 4 bases and J lost 4; bases outside the gene matches: 7. Germline V CDR1 and CDR2: LGHNA, YNFKEQ.

The genes are TRBV5-6 and TRBJ1-5, with D unresolved. CDR1 SGHDT and CDR2 YYEEEE come from the germline V gene. The CDR3 consists of 13 residues. Deletions cut 4 bases from V and 4 bases from J, with 9 bases between. CDR3 amino acids: CASSLAGNQPQHF. DNA of the CDR3: TGTGCCAGCAGCCTCGCTGGGAATCAGCCCCAGCATTTT.

This CDR3 reads CASSFPTRSSYNSPLHF. In nucleotides, the CDR3 is TGTGCCAGCAGCTTCCCAACCAGGAGCTCCTATAATTCACCCCTCCACTTT. V usage is TRBV11-3 and J usage is TRBJ1-6; D gene uncertain. Germline V gene data show CDR1 as SGHNT and CDR2 as YENEEA. CDR3 length: 17 amino acids. V shed 3 bases and J shed 0 bases, with 12 bases lying between them.

The chain carries TRBV10-3 and TRBJ1-1; 7 nucleotides match TRBD1. The CDR3 is made up of 14 amino acids. The trim removed 3 bases at V and 5 bases at J, leaving 6 bases unmatched. Germline CDR1 ENHRY, CDR2 SYGVKD. In DNA, the CDR3 is TGTGCCATCAGTGAACAGGGGTACCCTACTGAAGCTTTCTTT. Its translation is CAISEQGYPTEAFF.

The chain employs TRBV6-1 and TRBJ2-3; a possible D gene is TRBD2 (5 bases). The CDR3 spans 14 residues. Germline CDR1 reads MNHNS; CDR2 reads SASEGT. The V end lost 8 bases, the J end lost 5 bases, and 17 bases lay between the germline ends. CDR3 residues: CASVRGSPGDTQYF. The DNA of the CDR3 is TGTGCCAGCGTACGCGGGTCACCGGGAGATACGCAGTATTTT.

V usage is TRBV15 and J usage is TRBJ2-5, with TRBD2 as a possible D gene (6 bases). Germline V CDR1 and CDR2: LNHNV, YYDKDF (reference sequence). The CDR3 is 16 residues long. V was cut by 6 bases and J by 5 bases, with 22 bases left in between. The CDR3 DNA sequence: TGTGCCACCAGTCGCCCGGGTAGCGGATCCTGGGAGACCCAGTACTTC. Translated, it gives CATSRPGSGSWETQYF.

The chain uses TRBV5-4 and TRBJ2-3; 9 bases are shared with TRBD2. V was pared by 2 bases and J by 3 bases, with 7 bases of the junction left unmatched. The CDR3 is made up of 16 amino acids. CDR1 and CDR2 (germline): SGHNT, YYREEE (reference sequence). The CDR3 sequence: CASSFRREGGTDTQYF. CDR3 coding DNA: TGTGCCAGCAGCTTTAGGCGGGAGGGTGGGACAGATACGCAGTATTTT.

The rearrangement uses TRBV10-3 and TRBJ2-3, with no clear D. The CDR3 contains 16 residues. The V gene lost 8 bases and the J gene lost 2 bases, with 20 bases spanning the gap. The germline V gene encodes CDR1 ENHRY and CDR2 SYGVKD. The CDR3 DNA reads TGTGCCATCGGGCCTCGAGGACCTTCCCTCACAGATACGCAGTATTTT. As protein: CAIGPRGPSLTDTQYF.

V is TRBV7-2 and J is TRBJ2-7, with D perhaps matching TRBD1 (5 bases). Germline V gene lookup returns CDR1 SGHTA and CDR2 FQGNSA. The CDR3 consists of 14 residues. The V end lost 2 bases, the J end lost 0 bases, and 8 bases lay between the germline ends. Written as DNA, the CDR3 is TGTGCCAGCAGCTTAAGCAGGGACTCCTACGAGCAGTACTTC. Translating it yields CASSLSRDSYEQYF.

This chain connects TRBV7-9 to TRBJ2-1, with TRBD2 identical over 16 bases. The CDR3 is 16 amino acids. CDR1 is SEHNR, CDR2 FQNEAQ, per germline (reference sequence). V was pared by 5 bases and J by 8 bases, with 6 bases of the junction left unmatched. In nucleotides, the CDR3 is TGTGCCAGCAGCCCGGGACTAGCGGGAGGGCCCTATGAGCAGTTCTTC. Translated, it gives CASSPGLAGGPYEQFF.

This chain links TRBV5-1 with TRBJ1-2; TRBD1 might be the D (5 bases). Trimming left V 2 bases short and J 8 bases short, with 16 bases between. The CDR3 runs to 14 residues. Germline V gives CDR1 SGHRS, CDR2 YFSETQ. CDR3 DNA: TGCGCCAGCAGCTTACGAGGGGCGGGAGGAGGCTACACCTTC. It specifies CASSLRGAGGGYTF.

The chain carries TRBV6-1 and TRBJ2-7; tentative D call: TRBD2 (5 bases). In germline, CDR1 is MNHNS, CDR2 SASEGT. Trimming removed 4 bases at V and 7 bases at J, with 11 bases between. The CDR3 totals 12 residues. DNA for the CDR3: TGTGCCAGCAGTGCCCACGGCGGGGAGCAGTACTTC. Translated: CASSAHGGEQYF.

The chain recombines TRBV2 with TRBJ2-1; the match to TRBD1 covers 9 bases. The V segment lost 5 bases and the J segment 6 bases; nucleotides outside the gene matches: 5. The CDR3 sequence is 14 residues long. Germline CDR1 and CDR2: SNHLY and FYNNEI. In nucleotides, the CDR3 is TGTGCCAGCAGTACAGGGGGCTTATCCAATGAGCAGTTCTTC. Translated, it gives CASSTGGLSNEQFF.

J is TRBJ2-3 and V is TRBV19; TRBD2 is a possible D gene (6 bases). Trimming stripped 4 bases from V and 3 bases from J, with 11 bases between. CDR1 is LNHDA and CDR2 is SQIVND in the germline V gene (reference sequence). The CDR3 sequence is 14 residues long. This CDR3 reads CASSTGLLTDTQYF. The CDR3, as DNA: TGTGCCAGTAGTACCGGACTACTTACAGATACGCAGTATTTT. Based on the CDR3 plus reference TRBV19 and TRBJ2-3, the full variable domain is DGGITQSPKYLFRKEGQNVTLSCEQNLNHDAMYWYRQDPGQGLRLIYYSQIVNDFQKGDIAEGYSVSREKKESFPLTVTSAQKNPTAFYLCASSTGLLTDTQYFGPGTRLTVL.

V is TRBV19 and J is TRBJ1-1; D unresolved. Germline CDR1 is LNHDA and CDR2 is SQIVND (reference sequence). The ends were cut back, 8 bases at V and 0 bases at J, with 7 bases in the middle. The CDR3 runs to 12 residues. Here the CDR3 DNA reads TGTGCCAGTTCGGACCTGAACACTGAAGCTTTCTTT. It yields the protein CASSDLNTEAFF.

The chain uses TRBV5-1 and TRBJ2-1; TRBD2 matches at 8 bases. With 4 bases clipped from V and 8 bases from J, the junction kept 2 bases outside the gene matches. Germline CDR1 SGHRS, CDR2 YFSETQ. This CDR3 has 12 amino acids. CDR3: CASSPGGDEQFF. The DNA of the CDR3 is TGCGCCAGCAGCCCCGGGGGGGATGAGCAGTTCTTC.

V and J are TRBV9 and TRBJ2-2; D is unresolved. Germline V gene lookup returns CDR1 SGDLS and CDR2 YYNGEE. The CDR3 spans 15 residues. V lost 0 bases and J lost 1, with 7 bases in between. CDR3 sequence (DNA): TGTGCCAGCAGCGTAGCTACAGTGAACACCGGGGAGCTGTTTTTT. It codes for CASSVATVNTGELFF. The full variable domain, in which reference TRBV9 and TRBJ2-2 provide the parts outside the CDR3, is DSGVTQTPKHLITATGQRVTLRCSPRSGDLSVYWYQQSLDQGLQFLIQYYNGEERAKGNILERFSAQQFPDLHSELNLSSLELGDSALYFCASSVATVNTGELFFGEGSRLTVL.